Listed here is a single T cell receptor (beta chain). Its antigen is unknown. This CDR3 spans 16 amino acids. Germline loops: CDR1 LNHNV, CDR2 YYDKDF (reference sequence). V lost 1 base to trimming and J lost 4 bases, with 14 bases between them. The data are from a study of cytomegalovirus exposure and HLA in healthy donors. General study results and limits: Later analysis associated a missense DCLRE1C variant with TCR beta V- and J-gene trimming. Earlier findings revealed that most TCR beta V segments proved productive either about 90% or about 30% of the time.

PCR was performed using 60 Vbeta and 13 Jbeta primers. Data came from immunoSEQ multiplex PCR; TCRdb stores just in-frame clones and leaves some out. The sample features some 160,000 clones, with 2.1% in its top ten. The J gene is TRBJ1-5, the V gene TRBV15; tentatively, D is TRBD1 (6 bases). The TCR sequence derives from a young man in good health and CMV-seronegative. Material: PBMCs. CDR3 region: CATSRGRGRGNQPQHF. In nucleotides, the CDR3 is TGTGCCACCAGCAGAGGGAGAGGCAGGGGAAATCAGCCCCAGCATTTT.